Listed below are T cell receptor beta chains from one sample, sequenced in a study of post-analysis software for immune sequencing data. TCRdb re-called the PCR reads with MiXCR, one entry per CDR3 protein. The repertoire holds about 460,000 distinct CDR3 sequences, with around 40% as singletons. Sequenced material: blood. These TCRs come from a girl aged 10 to 17 with multiple sclerosis. The CDR3 runs from the conserved cysteine through the conserved F or W. A D gene is named only where the DNA matches it firmly. Size is omitted from some rows. Given values are once, few, many or a class for expanded clones.

CDR3,DNA,J,size,D,V
CASSSLGRGNNQPQHF,TGTGCCAGCAGTTCATTGGGCAGGGGGAACAATCAGCCCCAGCATTTT,TRBJ1-5,-,TRBD1,TRBV6-2/TRBV6-3
CASSYRGSTDTQYF,TGTGCCAGCAGTTACAGGGGTAGCACAGATACGCAGTATTTT,TRBJ2-3,-,-,TRBV6-6
CASSDSGGSTDTQYF,TGTGCCAGCAGTGACTCGGGGGGAAGCACAGATACGCAGTATTTT,TRBJ2-3,few,-,TRBV6-4
CASSVDLAGRADTQYF,TGTGCCAGCAGCGTAGACCTAGCGGGTAGAGCGGATACGCAGTATTTT,TRBJ2-3,-,TRBD2,TRBV9
CASSLEEGSPYEQYF,TGTGCCAGCAGTTTAGAGGAGGGATCGCCCTACGAGCAGTACTTC,TRBJ2-7,few,-,TRBV28
CASSDSQGPGELFF,TGTGCCAGCAGTGACTCGCAGGGACCCGGGGAGCTGTTTTTT,TRBJ2-2,-,-,TRBV6-4
CSARDKGRTRPNEQFF,TGCAGTGCTAGAGATAAAGGGCGGACCCGCCCCAATGAGCAGTTCTTC,TRBJ2-1,once,-,TRBV20-1
CATIIPGGRGYTF,TGTGCCACCATCATCCCGGGGGGACGAGGCTACACCTTC,TRBJ1-2,-,-,TRBV27
CASSLTSMGTDTQYF,TGTGCTAGCAGCTTGACTAGCATGGGCACAGATACGCAGTATTTT,TRBJ2-3,-,TRBD2,TRBV7-7
CASSIGSSGNSNNEQFF,TGTGCCAGTAGTATCGGGTCTAGCGGGAATAGTAACAATGAGCAGTTCTTC,TRBJ2-1,-,TRBD2,TRBV19
CASSAWAESGGEQYF,TGTGCCAGCAGCGCCTGGGCCGAATCAGGGGGGGAGCAGTACTTC,TRBJ2-7,-,-,TRBV9
CATSRGTSGIHGQYF,TGTGCCACCAGCAGAGGGACTAGCGGGATCCACGGGCAGTACTTC,TRBJ2-5,-,TRBD2,TRBV15
CASSPDTRRIDYEQYF,TGTGCCAGCAGCCCCGATACGAGACGAATTGACTACGAGCAGTACTTC,TRBJ2-7,-,-,TRBV5-6
CASSLQSSGYTF,TGTGCCAGCAGCTTACAGTCAAGTGGCTACACCTTC,TRBJ1-2,-,-,TRBV7-2
CASSQGGMGSYEQYF,TGCGCCAGCAGCCAAGGCGGGATGGGCTCCTACGAGCAGTACTTC,TRBJ2-7,few,-,TRBV4-1
CASSSPRGLSEQYF,TGTGCCAGCAGCTCCCCCCGGGGTTTAAGCGAGCAGTACTTC,TRBJ2-7,-,-,TRBV7-9
CASSHRDGGSYEQYF,TGTGCCAGCAGCCACCGTGATGGCGGGTCCTACGAGCAGTACTTC,TRBJ2-7,once,-,TRBV14
CASIQILAGPQETQYF,TGCGCCAGCATCCAAATACTAGCGGGACCCCAAGAGACCCAGTACTTC,TRBJ2-5,-,TRBD2,TRBV4-1
CASNQGGGDYGYTF,TGTGCCAGCAACCAAGGCGGGGGGGACTATGGCTACACCTTC,TRBJ1-2,-,-,TRBV7-3
CAARRGYNQPQHF,TGTGCCGCAAGACGGGGTTACAATCAGCCCCAGCATTTT,TRBJ1-5,once,-,TRBV28
CASSPDRGAYNEQFF,TGTGCCAGCAGCCCTGACAGGGGGGCTTACAATGAGCAGTTCTTC,TRBJ2-1,once,TRBD1,TRBV12-3/TRBV12-4
CASSSPATGGQPQHF,TGTGCCAGCAGCTCACCGGCCACAGGGGGTCAGCCCCAGCATTTT,TRBJ1-5,-,TRBD1,TRBV7-9
CATSDWKGRSYEQYF,TGTGCCACCAGTGATTGGAAGGGCCGCTCCTACGAGCAGTACTTC,TRBJ2-7,once,-,TRBV24-1
CSVYYGSNQPQHF,TGCAGCGTCTACTACGGTAGCAATCAGCCCCAGCATTTT,TRBJ1-5,-,-,TRBV29-1
CASSPSTTGLNYEQYF,TGTGCCAGCTCACCTTCAACAACGGGACTTAACTACGAGCAGTACTTC,TRBJ2-7,-,-,TRBV18